Shown below are 6 T cell receptor beta chains from a single sample sequenced in a study of cytomegalovirus exposure and HLA in healthy donors. 60 Vbeta and 13 Jbeta primers were used in PCR. Only in-frame clones appear in the TCRdb table, and some are missing; sequencing was by immunoSEQ multiplex PCR. The table lists about 150,000 clones, 75% to 90% of them singletons, with 1% in the top ten. Sample: PBMCs. The origin of the receptors is a boy younger than 10 in good health and CMV-seronegative.

This chain uses TRBV5-1 with TRBJ1-1; 7 nucleotides line up with TRBD1. V lost 4 bases to trimming and J lost 0 bases; unmatched junction nucleotides: 6. Germline CDR1 reads SGHRS; CDR2 reads YFSETQ. The CDR3 runs to 15 residues. The CDR3: CASSRDRTMNTEAFF. CDR3 DNA: TGCGCCAGCAGCCGGGACAGAACCATGAACACTGAAGCTTTCTTT.

The chain has TRBV4-1 and TRBJ1-1; D is ambiguous. The CDR3 has 14 residues. CDR1 and CDR2 (germline): MGHRA, YSYEKL. Trimming pared 0 bases from V and 5 bases from J, leaving 10 bases between. The CDR3 here is CASSQEGGATEAFF. For the CDR3, the DNA is TGCGCCAGCAGCCAAGAAGGTGGAGCGACTGAAGCTTTCTTT.

The CDR3 bases are TGTGCCAGCAGTGGTCGGGGGGGCACCGAGACCCAGTACTTC. Its protein is CASSGRGGTETQYF. The rearrangement uses TRBV2 and TRBJ2-5, with 8 nucleotides matching TRBD2. V shed 4 bases, J shed 5 bases, and the junction held 6 bases outside the gene matches. CDR1 is SNHLY, CDR2 FYNNEI, per germline. This CDR3 has 14 residues.

The V call is TRBV29-1, the J call TRBJ2-1, with TRBD2 matching over 11 bases. This CDR3 is built from 14 residues. V was pared by 1 base and J by 7 bases, with 3 bases of the junction left unmatched. The germline CDR1 and CDR2 sequences are SQVTM and ANQGSEA. CDR3 region: CSVEGRLAGNEQFF. The CDR3 bases are TGCAGCGTTGAAGGACGACTAGCGGGGAATGAGCAGTTCTTC.

The genes are TRBV27 and TRBJ1-2; D perhaps matches TRBD1 (5 bases). The CDR3 length is 14 residues. With 8 bases removed from V and 2 bases from J, the gap between germline ends came to 15 bases. Germline CDR1 is MNHEY and CDR2 is SMNVEV (reference sequence). The DNA of the CDR3 is TGTGCCAGCGGGCGGGGCAGGGTAAACTATGGCTACACCTTC. Protein product: CASGRGRVNYGYTF.

The chain combines TRBV19 with TRBJ1-5, with 8 bases matching TRBD1. The CDR3 is made up of 14 amino acids. From germline, CDR1 is LNHDA and CDR2 SQIVND (reference sequence). The ends lost 7 bases at V and 2 bases at J; junction bases unmatched: 4. The CDR3 DNA reads TGTGCCAGTACCTCGGACAGGGGCAATCAGCCCCAGCATTTT. Its protein is CASTSDRGNQPQHF. Together with reference TRBV19 and TRBJ1-5, the CDR3 gives the full variable domain: DGGITQSPKYLFRKEGQNVTLSCEQNLNHDAMYWYRQDPGQGLRLIYYSQIVNDFQKGDIAEGYSVSREKKESFPLTVTSAQKNPTAFYLCASTSDRGNQPQHFGDGTRLSIL.